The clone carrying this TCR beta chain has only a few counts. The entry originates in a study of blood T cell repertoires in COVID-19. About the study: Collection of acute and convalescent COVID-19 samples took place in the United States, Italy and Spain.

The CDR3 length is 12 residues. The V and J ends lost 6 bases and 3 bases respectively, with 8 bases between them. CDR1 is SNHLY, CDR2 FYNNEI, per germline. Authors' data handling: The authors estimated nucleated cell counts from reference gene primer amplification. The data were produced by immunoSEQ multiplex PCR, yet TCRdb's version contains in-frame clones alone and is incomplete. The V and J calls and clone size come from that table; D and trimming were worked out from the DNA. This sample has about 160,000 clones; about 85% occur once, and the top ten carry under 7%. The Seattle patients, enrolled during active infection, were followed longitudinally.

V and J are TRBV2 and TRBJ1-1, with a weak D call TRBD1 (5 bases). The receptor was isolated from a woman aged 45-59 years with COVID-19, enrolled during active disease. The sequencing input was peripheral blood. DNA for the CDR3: TGTGCCAGCAGAGGGGAGGACACTGAAGCTTTCTTT. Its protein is CASRGEDTEAFF.